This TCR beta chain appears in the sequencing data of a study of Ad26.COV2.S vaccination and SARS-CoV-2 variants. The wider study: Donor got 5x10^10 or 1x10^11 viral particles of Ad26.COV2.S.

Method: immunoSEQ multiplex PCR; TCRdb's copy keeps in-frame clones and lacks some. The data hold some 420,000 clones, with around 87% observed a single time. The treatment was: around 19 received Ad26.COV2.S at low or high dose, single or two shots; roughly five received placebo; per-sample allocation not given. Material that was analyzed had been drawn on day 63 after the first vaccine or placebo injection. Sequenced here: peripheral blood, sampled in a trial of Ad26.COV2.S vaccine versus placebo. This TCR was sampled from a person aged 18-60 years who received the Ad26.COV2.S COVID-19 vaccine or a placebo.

The CDR3 is CASSFFTETQYF. The CDR3 region has the DNA TGTGCCAGCAGTTTTTTTACCGAGACCCAGTACTTC. This chain connects TRBV28 to TRBJ2-5; unclear D gene. CDR1 is MDHEN and CDR2 is SYDVKM in the germline V gene. Trimming left V 3 bases short and J 5 bases short, with 7 bases between. The CDR3 is made up of 12 amino acids.